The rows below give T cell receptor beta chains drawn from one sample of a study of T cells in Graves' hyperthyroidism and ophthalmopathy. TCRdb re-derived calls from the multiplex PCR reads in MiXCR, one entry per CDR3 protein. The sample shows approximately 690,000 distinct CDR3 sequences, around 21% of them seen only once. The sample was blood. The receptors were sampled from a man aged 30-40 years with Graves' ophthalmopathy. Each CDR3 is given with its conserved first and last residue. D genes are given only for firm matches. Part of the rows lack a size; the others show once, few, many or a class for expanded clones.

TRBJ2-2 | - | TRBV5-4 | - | TGTGCCAGCAGCTTGGGGGCTAGCCCCACCGGGGAGCTGTTTTTT | CASSLGASPTGELFF
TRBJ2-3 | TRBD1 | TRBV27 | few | TGTGCCAGCAGGACGACAGGGAACACAGATACGCAGTATTTT | CASRTTGNTDTQYF
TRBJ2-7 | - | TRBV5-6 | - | TGTGCCAGCAGCTTTTGGGATAACGAGCAGTACTTC | CASSFWDNEQYF
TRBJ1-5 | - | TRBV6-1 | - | TGTGCCAGCAGTCGACTTGACCGGGGAAATCAGCCCCAGCATTTT | CASSRLDRGNQPQHF
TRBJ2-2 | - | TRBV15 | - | TGTGCCACCAGCGGACTGGGAAACGCGAACACCGGGGAGCTGTTTTTT | CATSGLGNANTGELFF
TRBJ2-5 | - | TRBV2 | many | TGTGCCAGCAGTGAAGCCCACCCAATCAGAGAGACCCAGTACTTC | CASSEAHPIRETQYF
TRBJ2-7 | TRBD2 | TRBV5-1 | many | TGCGCCAGCAGCTTGGGCGGTAGCGGGAGGGTCTACGAGCAGTACTTC | CASSLGGSGRVYEQYF
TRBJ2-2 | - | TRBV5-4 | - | TGTGCCAGCAGCTTGGGGGCATCTAACACCGGGGAGCTGTTTTTT | CASSLGASNTGELFF
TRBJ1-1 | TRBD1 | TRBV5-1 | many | TGCGCCAGCACCGTTGGGACAGGGCAAGCTGAAGCTTTCTTT | CASTVGTGQAEAFF
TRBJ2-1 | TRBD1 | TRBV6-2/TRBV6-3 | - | TGTGCCAGCGTAAGGGACAGGGTGAATGAGCAGTTCTTC | CASVRDRVNEQFF
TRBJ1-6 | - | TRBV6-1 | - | TGTGCCAGCAGTGCCCCGACAGTTAATTCACCCCTCCGCTTT | CASSAPTVNSPLRF
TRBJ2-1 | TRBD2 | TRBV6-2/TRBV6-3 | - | TGTGCCAGCAAGACGGGGACTAGCGGCTACAATGAGCAGTTCTTC | CASKTGTSGYNEQFF
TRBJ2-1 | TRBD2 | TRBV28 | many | TGTGCCAGCAGTTCATGGCGGGAGGGCCGCAATGAGCAGTTCTTC | CASSSWREGRNEQFF
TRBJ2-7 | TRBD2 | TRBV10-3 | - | TGTGCCATCGGGGGGGCTAGCGGGAGGCACGAGCAGTACTTC | CAIGGASGRHEQYF
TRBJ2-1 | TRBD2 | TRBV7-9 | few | TGTGCCAGCAGCTTAAAGGGGCGGGGACTAGCGGGTTACAATGAGCAGTTCTTC | CASSLKGRGLAGYNEQFF
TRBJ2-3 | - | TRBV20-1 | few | TGCAGTGCTAGAGATCGTCTAGAACCAAAGACGCAGTATTTT | CSARDRLEPKTQYF
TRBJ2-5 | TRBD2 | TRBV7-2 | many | TGTGCCAGCAGCTTAACTAGCGGTCGAGGAGAGACCCAGTACTTC | CASSLTSGRGETQYF
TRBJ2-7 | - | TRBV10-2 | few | TGCGCCAGCAGTGACACCGGGACGAGTTCCTACGAGCAGTACTTC | CASSDTGTSSYEQYF
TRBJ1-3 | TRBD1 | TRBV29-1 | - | TGCAGCGTGGGAGATACAGGGGGCGGAAACGCCATATATTTT | CSVGDTGGGNAIYF
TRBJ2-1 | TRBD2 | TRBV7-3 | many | TGTGCCAGCAGCTTAATGTCTAGCGGGAACAATGAGCAGTTCTTC | CASSLMSSGNNEQFF
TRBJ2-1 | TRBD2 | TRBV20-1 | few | TGCAGTGCCGTCGGGGGGGAGTCCTACAATGAGCAGTTCTTC | CSAVGGESYNEQFF
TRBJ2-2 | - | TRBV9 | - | TGTGCCAGCAGCCCCCGACAGGACACCGGGGAGCTGTTTTTT | CASSPRQDTGELFF
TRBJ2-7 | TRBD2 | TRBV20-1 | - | TGCAGTGCTAGACCGACTAGCGGGAGTATCTACGAGCAGTACTTC | CSARPTSGSIYEQYF
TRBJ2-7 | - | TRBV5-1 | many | TGTGCCAGCAGCTTAGGCGGGTCCGAGCAGTACTTC | CASSLGGSEQYF
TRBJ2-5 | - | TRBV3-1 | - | TGTGCCAGCAGCCAAGATCGCCTAACGGGGACCCAGTACTTC | CASSQDRLTGTQYF
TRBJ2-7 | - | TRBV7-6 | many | TGTGCCAGCAGCTTAGAGAGGACCTCCTACGAGCAGTACTTC | CASSLERTSYEQYF